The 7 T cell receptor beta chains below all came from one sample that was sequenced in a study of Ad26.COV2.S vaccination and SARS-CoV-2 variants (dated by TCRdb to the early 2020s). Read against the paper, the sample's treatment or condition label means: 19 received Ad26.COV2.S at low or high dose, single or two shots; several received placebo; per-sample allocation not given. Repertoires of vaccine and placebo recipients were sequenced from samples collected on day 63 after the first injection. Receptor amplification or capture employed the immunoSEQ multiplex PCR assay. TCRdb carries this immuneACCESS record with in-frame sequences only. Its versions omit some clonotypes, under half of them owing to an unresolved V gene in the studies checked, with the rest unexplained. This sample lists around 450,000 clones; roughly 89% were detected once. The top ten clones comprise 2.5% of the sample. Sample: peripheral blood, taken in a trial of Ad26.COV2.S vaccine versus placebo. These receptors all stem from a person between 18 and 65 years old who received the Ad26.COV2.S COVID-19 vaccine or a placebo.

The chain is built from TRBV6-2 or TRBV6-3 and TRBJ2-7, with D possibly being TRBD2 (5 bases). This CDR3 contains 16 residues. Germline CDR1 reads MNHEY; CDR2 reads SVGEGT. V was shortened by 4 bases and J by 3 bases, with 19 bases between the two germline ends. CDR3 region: CASSSSGLPSDYEQYV. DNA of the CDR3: TGTGCCAGCAGTTCCTCCGGACTTCCTTCGGACTACGAGCAGTACGTC.

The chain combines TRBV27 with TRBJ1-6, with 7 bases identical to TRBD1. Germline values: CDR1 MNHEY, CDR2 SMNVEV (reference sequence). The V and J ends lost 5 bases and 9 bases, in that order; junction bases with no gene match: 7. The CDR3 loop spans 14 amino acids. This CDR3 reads CASSPRQGASPLHF. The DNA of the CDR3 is TGTGCCAGCAGTCCGAGACAGGGTGCTTCACCCCTCCACTTT.

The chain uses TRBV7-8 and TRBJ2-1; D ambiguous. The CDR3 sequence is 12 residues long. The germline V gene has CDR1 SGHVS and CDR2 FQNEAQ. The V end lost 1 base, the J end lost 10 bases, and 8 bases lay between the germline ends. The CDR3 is CASSLVQGEQFF. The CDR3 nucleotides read TGTGCCAGCAGCTTAGTCCAAGGAGAGCAGTTCTTC.

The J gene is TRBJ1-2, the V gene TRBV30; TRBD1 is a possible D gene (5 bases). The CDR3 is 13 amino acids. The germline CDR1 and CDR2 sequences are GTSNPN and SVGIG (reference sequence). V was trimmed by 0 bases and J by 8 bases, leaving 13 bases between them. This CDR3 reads CAWSVRGGRGYTF. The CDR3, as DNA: TGTGCCTGGAGTGTAAGGGGAGGCCGGGGCTACACCTTC.

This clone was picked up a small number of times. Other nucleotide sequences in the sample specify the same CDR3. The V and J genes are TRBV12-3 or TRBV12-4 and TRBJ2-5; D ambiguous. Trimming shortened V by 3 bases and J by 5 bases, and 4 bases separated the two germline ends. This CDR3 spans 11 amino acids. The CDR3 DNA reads TGTGCCAGCAGTTTGGGGGAGACCCAGTACTTC. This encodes CASSLGETQYF.

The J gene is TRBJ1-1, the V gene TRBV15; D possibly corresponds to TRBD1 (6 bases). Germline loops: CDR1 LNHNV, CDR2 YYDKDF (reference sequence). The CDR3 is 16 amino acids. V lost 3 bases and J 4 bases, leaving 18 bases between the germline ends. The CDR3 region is CATSRGKNRDVTEAFF. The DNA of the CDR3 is TGTGCCACCAGCAGGGGCAAAAACAGGGATGTCACTGAAGCTTTCTTT.

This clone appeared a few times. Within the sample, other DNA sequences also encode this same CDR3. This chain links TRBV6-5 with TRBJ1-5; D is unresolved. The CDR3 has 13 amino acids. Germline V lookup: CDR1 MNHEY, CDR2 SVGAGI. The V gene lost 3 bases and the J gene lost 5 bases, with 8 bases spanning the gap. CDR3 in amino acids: CASSYRVDQPQHF. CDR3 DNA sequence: TGTGCCAGCAGTTATAGGGTTGATCAGCCCCAGCATTTT.